This T cell receptor beta chain originates from a study of T cells after somatic rescue of genetic block (dated by TCRdb to about 2020). About the study as a whole: What the study looked at was long-term robustness, specifically in a T-cell system that came about through somatic rescue of a genetic block in T-cell development.

V is cut by 0 bases and J by 2 bases, and the space between the germline ends is 8 bases. The CDR3 contains 15 residues, cysteine and phenylalanine counted. The entry retains the CDR3 DNA only, 45 bases that are in frame from base 1. The germline V gene provides CDR1 SGHVS and CDR2 FQNEAQ. Of note for this clone: Its antigen specificity is not known. There are no base qualities to consult, and no much larger clone falls within one base.

The receptor library was made with the immunoSEQ multiplex PCR assay. Drawn from immuneACCESS, this table holds only the in-frame rearrangements with V and J called that TCRdb kept. Clones are partly lost; checked studies trace under half to an unresolved V gene and leave the rest unexplained. The sample table holds about 72,000 clones, of which about nine tenths were seen once. Of the sample, 2.5% to 3% is held by the ten largest clones. The sequenced material came from peripheral blood mononuclear cells (PBMCs). The rearrangement combines TRBV7-8 with TRBJ2-1; the D gene may be TRBD1 or TRBD2, since each aligns over 5 bases. This sequence was found in a man younger than 40. The DNA is TGTGCCAGCAGCTTAGCGGGGGTGGCCTACAATGAGCAGTTCTTC. It translates as CASSLAGVAYNEQFF.